The source of this TCR beta chain is a study of early T cells in non-severe SARS-CoV-2 infection. TCRdb re-called the 5' RACE reads through MiXCR, storing one row per CDR3 protein. The sample has 30,000 to 35,000 distinct CDR3 sequences, 7% to 7.5% seen once; the top ten hold 13%. The length of the CDR3 is 15 residues. Unmatched junction bases numbered 0, after V lost 0 bases and J lost 3 bases. Germline V gene data show CDR1 as MRHNA and CDR2 as SNTAGT. The chain combines TRBV6-4 with TRBJ2-1, with TRBD1 matching 9 bases. The sequence was collected from an adult who was a healthcare worker with PCR-confirmed SARS-CoV-2 infection or an uninfected control (not recorded which). Specimen: whole blood, collected at baseline. The CDR3 bases are TGTGCCAGCAGTGACTCGACAGGGGGCTACAATGAGCAGTTCTTC. Translation gives CASSDSTGGYNEQFF.